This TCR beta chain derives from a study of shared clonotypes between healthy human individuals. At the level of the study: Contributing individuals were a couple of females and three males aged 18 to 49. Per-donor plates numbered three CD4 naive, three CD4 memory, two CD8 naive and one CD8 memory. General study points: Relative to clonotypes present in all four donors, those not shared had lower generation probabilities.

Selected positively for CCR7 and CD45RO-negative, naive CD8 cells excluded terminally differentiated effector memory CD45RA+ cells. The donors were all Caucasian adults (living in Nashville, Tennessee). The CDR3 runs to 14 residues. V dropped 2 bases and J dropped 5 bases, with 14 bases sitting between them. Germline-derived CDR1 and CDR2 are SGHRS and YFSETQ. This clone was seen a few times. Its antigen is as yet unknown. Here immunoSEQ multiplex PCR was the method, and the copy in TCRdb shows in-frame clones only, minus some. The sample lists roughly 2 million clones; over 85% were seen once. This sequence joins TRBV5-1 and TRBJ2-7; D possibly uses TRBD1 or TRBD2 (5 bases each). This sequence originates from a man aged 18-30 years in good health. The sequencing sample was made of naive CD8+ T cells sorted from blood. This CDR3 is CASSFGWGTDEQYF. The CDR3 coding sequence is TGCGCCAGCAGCTTCGGCTGGGGGACCGACGAGCAGTACTTC.